This T cell receptor beta chain was sequenced for a study of blood T cell repertoires in COVID-19. At the level of the study: The origin of the acute and convalescent COVID-19 samples was the United States, Italy and Spain. T cells, B-cell-depleted T cells, or PBMCs provided the cDNA or gDNA that served as material.

The V end was cut by 1 base, the J end by 0 bases, with 26 bases between. This CDR3 comprises 21 residues. Per the germline V gene, CDR1 is MNHNS and CDR2 is SASEGT. Original processing methods: Reference gene primer amplification gave estimated nucleated cell counts. Profiling relied on immunoSEQ multiplex PCR, and the TCRdb table lists in-frame clones only, not all of them. V, J and clone size reflect that table, while D and trimming were determined from the DNA. The sample has 180,000 or so clones, about 88% seen once. This clonotype originated in a woman older than 75 in a cohort sampled during active or convalescent COVID-19. Material: peripheral blood. The chain couples TRBV6-1 to TRBJ2-3, with D perhaps matching TRBD1 (6 bases). The CDR3 nucleotides read TGTGCCAGCAGTGAAGTTGCAACAGGGATCCTCCCTTCGACTAGCACAGATACGCAGTATTTT. Its translation is CASSEVATGILPSTSTDTQYF.